The 32 T cell receptor beta chains below were found in one sample sequenced in a study of somatic mutations in cytotoxic T cells in rheumatoid arthritis. Sequencing was performed with immunoSEQ multiplex PCR; in TCRdb, only in-frame clones are kept and a portion is missing. The sample carries approximately 23,000 clones, approximately 84% recorded once. The sequencing input was CD8+ T cells sorted from blood. The origin of the receptors is an adult with rheumatoid arthritis.

This sequence joins TRBV30 and TRBJ1-6; 9 bases line up with TRBD1. V was clipped by 5 bases and J by 8 bases; unmatched bases: 13. The CDR3 extends over 16 amino acids. The germline V gene encodes CDR1 GTSNPN and CDR2 SVGIG (reference sequence). In DNA, the CDR3 is TGTGCCTGGGCCGACCCCCGACAGGGGGATCATTCACCCCTCCACTTT. Translation gives CAWADPRQGDHSPLHF.

The chain couples TRBV2 to TRBJ1-5; no reliable D call. The CDR3 spans 15 residues. The V gene lost 2 bases and the J gene lost 3 bases, with 11 bases spanning the gap. Germline V lookup: CDR1 SNHLY, CDR2 FYNNEI. The CDR3 protein is CASSERQASNQPQHF. DNA for the CDR3: TGTGCCAGCAGTGAACGGCAAGCTTCCAATCAGCCCCAGCATTTT.

The chain recombines TRBV7-6 with TRBJ1-1; 10 bases line up with TRBD1. The V and J ends lost 6 bases and 2 bases, in that order; junction bases with no gene match: 9. The CDR3 has 16 amino acids. Germline V gene sequence: CDR1 SGHVS, CDR2 FNYEAQ. This chain's CDR3 is CASRPPGQGINTEAFF. In DNA, the CDR3 is TGTGCCAGCAGACCCCCGGGACAGGGGATTAACACTGAAGCTTTCTTT.

The V and J genes are TRBV25-1 and TRBJ1-4, with TRBD1 identical over 7 bases. Germline V gene sequence: CDR1 MGHDK, CDR2 SYGVNS. J gave up 8 bases and V 3 bases, and 12 bases lay outside the gene matches. The CDR3 is 16 amino acids. The CDR3 region has the DNA TGTGCCAGCAGTGATTCCGGGACAGCCGTGGAAGAAAAACTGTTTTTT. Protein: CASSDSGTAVEEKLFF.

The J gene is TRBJ2-7, the V gene TRBV4-1; TRBD1 matches 9 bases. The J segment lost 3 bases and the V segment lost 3 bases, leaving 0 bases of the junction unmatched. CDR1 and CDR2 (germline): MGHRA, YSYEKL. CDR3 length equals 13 residues. The CDR3 region is CASSQDRGYEQYF. The DNA of the CDR3 is TGCGCCAGCAGCCAGGACAGGGGCTACGAGCAGTACTTC.

The chain links TRBV5-1 to TRBJ2-1; 8 bases fit TRBD1. The CDR3 sequence is 15 residues long. Germline V gene sequence: CDR1 SGHRS, CDR2 YFSETQ. V lost 2 bases and J lost 1; bases outside the gene matches: 2. DNA for the CDR3: TGCGCCAGCAGCTTCCGGGACAGGTCCTACAATGAGCAGTTCTTC. This gives the protein CASSFRDRSYNEQFF.

The V gene is TRBV10-1, the J gene TRBJ2-5; D uncertain. This CDR3 contains 14 residues. V was shortened by 3 bases and J by 4 bases, with 12 bases between the two germline ends. The V gene's germline CDR1 is WNHNN and CDR2 SYGVQD (reference sequence). The CDR3 nucleotides read TGCGCCAGCAGTGATGTGGGTGTGCGAGAGACCCAGTACTTC. Encoded protein: CASSDVGVRETQYF.

This clone was detected only a few times. This sequence joins TRBV4-2 and TRBJ2-2; D gene unclear. Trimming took off 1 base at V and 2 bases at J, with 5 bases between the two ends. Germline lookup yields CDR1 LGHNA and CDR2 YNFKEQ. The CDR3 runs 14 residues. The CDR3 here is CASSQGPNTGELFF. The DNA for the CDR3 is TGTGCCAGCAGCCAAGGACCCAACACCGGGGAGCTGTTTTTT.

This sequence joins TRBV19 and TRBJ2-7; the D is unclear. Germline CDR1 is LNHDA and CDR2 is SQIVND (reference sequence). The CDR3 runs to 14 residues. V dropped 0 bases and J dropped 4 bases, with 10 bases sitting between them. This CDR3 reads CASSIDGINYEQYF. In nucleotides, the CDR3 is TGTGCCAGTAGTATAGATGGGATCAATTACGAGCAGTACTTC.

The chain uses TRBV5-4 and TRBJ2-7; tentative D call: TRBD1 (6 bases). The V end was cut by 9 bases, the J end by 0 bases, with 19 bases between. Per germline, CDR1 SGHNT and CDR2 YYREEE (reference sequence). CDR3 size: 15 residues. The CDR3 spells CATMAFDRSSYEQYF. The CDR3 DNA sequence: TGTGCCACCATGGCTTTTGACAGGAGCTCCTACGAGCAGTACTTC.

This clone is a singleton in its sample. J is TRBJ2-3 and V is TRBV7-9; 15 nucleotides agree with TRBD2. This CDR3 comprises 18 residues. CDR1 is SEHNR and CDR2 is FQNEAQ in the germline V gene (reference sequence). V trimming: 5 bases; J trimming: 4 bases; junction bases outside the gene matches: 10. The CDR3 coding sequence is TGTGCCAGCAGCCCGTACCCAGGACTAGCGGGAGGGTCAGATACGCAGTATTTT. This codes for CASSPYPGLAGGSDTQYF.

This chain connects TRBV4-2 to TRBJ1-1; D is unresolved. The CDR3 is made up of 15 amino acids. Looked up from germline, CDR1 is LGHNA and CDR2 is YNFKEQ. Trimming left V 0 bases short and J 0 bases short, with 8 bases between. The CDR3 DNA sequence: TGTGCCAGCAGCCAAGAGGTAACGATGAACACTGAAGCTTTCTTT. Amino acid sequence: CASSQEVTMNTEAFF.

The rearrangement joins TRBV7-3 to TRBJ2-3, with 8 bases identical to TRBD2. The V gene's germline CDR1 is SGHTA and CDR2 FQGTGA. The V segment lost 0 bases and the J segment 4 bases; nucleotides outside the gene matches: 6. The CDR3 length is 16 residues. CDR3 sequence: CASSLTAGGVPDTQYF. The CDR3 region has the DNA TGTGCCAGCAGCTTAACCGCGGGGGGCGTCCCAGATACGCAGTATTTT.

This sequence joins TRBV27 and TRBJ2-1, with D tentatively TRBD1 or TRBD2 (5 bases each). Trimming left V 4 bases short and J 7 bases short, with 20 bases between. Germline CDR1 reads MNHEY; CDR2 reads SMNVEV (reference sequence). The CDR3 is made up of 16 amino acids. The CDR3 protein is CASSSLGFGTANEQFF. The CDR3 region has the DNA TGTGCCAGCAGTTCCTTGGGCTTCGGGACCGCGAATGAGCAGTTCTTC.

The chain joins TRBV6-1 to TRBJ2-7; the D gene is possibly TRBD2 (5 bases). CDR1 MNHNS and CDR2 SASEGT come from the germline V gene. V shed 11 bases and J shed 8 bases, with 19 bases lying between them. The CDR3 runs to 12 residues. CDR3 sequence: CALIGGPRKQYF. The CDR3 DNA is TGTGCCCTCATAGGAGGCCCGAGGAAGCAGTACTTC.

This chain uses TRBV7-2 with TRBJ1-5; D is possibly TRBD1 (5 bases). CDR1 SGHTA and CDR2 FQGNSA come from the germline V gene. Trimming removed 5 bases from V and 9 bases from J, with 17 bases in between. The CDR3 is 14 residues long. The CDR3 DNA sequence: TGTGCCAGCAGCCTAGGGGCAGGGCTTTTGCCCCAGCATTTT. Its protein is CASSLGAGLLPQHF.

This clone was detected only a few times. The chain uses TRBV9 and TRBJ1-6; D uncertain. Trimming shortened V by 3 bases and J by 12 bases, and 7 bases separated the two germline ends. Per the germline V gene, CDR1 is SGDLS and CDR2 is YYNGEE. The CDR3 has 11 residues. CDR3 residues: CASSAEGPLHF. Written as DNA, the CDR3 is TGTGCCAGCAGCGCAGAGGGACCCCTCCACTTT.

The chain uses TRBV4-2 and TRBJ1-5; perhaps TRBD1 as D (5 bases). V was clipped by 4 bases and J by 4 bases, with 17 bases between them. CDR3 length equals 16 residues. Germline CDR1 reads LGHNA; CDR2 reads YNFKEQ. CDR3 nucleotide sequence: TGTGCCAGCAGCCCCTGGGGGGACCTTAATAATCAGCCCCAGCATTTT. Its translation: CASSPWGDLNNQPQHF.

J is TRBJ2-3 and V is TRBV15, with 8 positions matching TRBD1. Trimming at V came to 7 bases and at J to 2 bases, leaving 2 bases not matched to a gene. The CDR3 is 13 amino acids. CDR1 and CDR2 from the germline V gene are LNHNV and YYDKDF (reference sequence). This CDR3 is CATTQGDTDTQYF. For the CDR3, the DNA is TGTGCCACCACACAGGGGGACACAGATACGCAGTATTTT.

The rearrangement links TRBV6-1 to TRBJ1-5; unclear D gene. CDR1 is MNHNS and CDR2 is SASEGT in the germline V gene. V was clipped by 6 bases and J by 0 bases, with 9 bases between them. This CDR3 is built from 14 residues. The CDR3 DNA sequence: TGTGCCAGCAGCCCGATTTATAGCAATCAGCCCCAGCATTTT. This sequence encodes CASSPIYSNQPQHF.

V and J are TRBV19 and TRBJ1-1; D might be TRBD1 (5 bases). The germline V gene encodes CDR1 LNHDA and CDR2 SQIVND (reference sequence). Between the trimmed V and J ends, which lost 8 bases and 4 bases, there was a span of 14 bases. This CDR3 contains 13 residues. The CDR3, as DNA: TGTGCCAGTTTGGGGGGGATTGGCACTGAAGCTTTCTTT. Its translation is CASLGGIGTEAFF.

The chain carries TRBV4-3 and TRBJ2-7; no clear D. Germline CDR1 and CDR2: LGHNA and YSLEER. The CDR3 spans 14 residues. V was clipped by 1 base and J by 5 bases, with 12 bases between them. The CDR3 DNA follows: TGCGCCAGCAGCCAAGGATCCAGCAGCCACGAGCAGTACTTC. Amino acid sequence: CASSQGSSSHEQYF.

By share, this clone counts as medium-sized. The gene calls are TRBV7-2 and TRBJ2-1; 10 bases line up with TRBD2. In germline, CDR1 is SGHTA, CDR2 FQGNSA. Germline trimming cut 6 bases from V and 6 bases from J; bases unmatched to any gene: 8. This CDR3 is built from 15 residues. DNA for the CDR3: TGTGCCAGCAGATCCACTAGCGGGGCGCTCAATGAGCAGTTCTTC. Translating it yields CASRSTSGALNEQFF.

J is TRBJ1-2 and V is TRBV6-5; no clear D. V was clipped by 5 bases and J by 7 bases, with 17 bases between them. This CDR3 spans 14 amino acids. From germline, CDR1 is MNHEY and CDR2 SVGAGI. In DNA form, the CDR3 reads TGTGCCAGCAGTAAGGTCCCGTGGAGGTTTGGCTACACCTTC. Translated, it gives CASSKVPWRFGYTF.

V is TRBV27 and J is TRBJ1-5, with D maybe TRBD1 (6 bases). In germline, CDR1 is MNHEY, CDR2 SMNVEV (reference sequence). The ends were cut back, 4 bases at V and 4 bases at J, with 20 bases in the middle. The CDR3 is 17 amino acids. The CDR3 DNA reads as TGTGCCAGCAGTTACGGCAGGGGCAGGGGCGAGAATCAGCCCCAGCATTTT. It codes for CASSYGRGRGENQPQHF.

The chain employs TRBV6-5 and TRBJ1-4, with a tentative D call TRBD1 (5 bases). V gave up 3 bases and J gave up 5 bases, with 10 bases separating them. The V gene's germline CDR1 is MNHEY and CDR2 SVGAGI. The CDR3 consists of 14 residues. CDR3 region: CASSYAGPNEKLFF. CDR3 coding DNA: TGTGCCAGCAGTTATGCGGGACCGAATGAAAAACTGTTTTTT.

This chain joins TRBV7-9 and TRBJ2-7; 8 nucleotides line up with TRBD2. Trimming cost V 4 bases and J 2 bases; bases outside gene matches: 1. The CDR3 is 13 residues long. Germline CDR1 is SEHNR and CDR2 is FQNEAQ (reference sequence). The CDR3 coding sequence is TGTGCCAGCAGCTCAGCGGGAGCCTACGAGCAGTACTTC. It yields the protein CASSSAGAYEQYF.

This clone was counted a single time. V usage is TRBV4-2 and J usage is TRBJ1-1; 10 nucleotides line up with TRBD1. Germline V gives CDR1 LGHNA, CDR2 YNFKEQ. The V gene end was trimmed by 4 bases and the J gene end by 4 bases; junction bases not matched to a gene: 3. The length of the CDR3 is 14 residues. The CDR3 loop reads CASSPGQGGTEAFF. CDR3 sequence (DNA): TGTGCCAGCAGCCCAGGACAGGGGGGCACTGAAGCTTTCTTT.

This chain uses TRBV5-1 with TRBJ1-2; 7 nucleotides line up with TRBD1. Germline loops: CDR1 SGHRS, CDR2 YFSETQ. J was trimmed by 5 bases and V by 3 bases; bases with no gene match: 4. This CDR3 has 13 amino acids. The CDR3 spells CASSSQGGYGYTF. CDR3 nucleotides: TGCGCCAGCAGCTCCCAGGGGGGATATGGCTACACCTTC. Full variable domain (remainder filled in from reference TRBV5-1 and TRBJ1-2): KAGVTQTPRYLIKTRGQQVTLSCSPISGHRSVSWYQQTPGQGLQFLFEYFSETQRNKGNFPGRFSGRQFSNSRSEMNVSTLELGDSALYLCASSSQGGYGYTFGSGTRLTVV.

The gene calls are TRBV4-3 and TRBJ1-1; D not certain. The CDR3 runs 17 residues. CDR1 is LGHNA and CDR2 is YSLEER in the germline V gene. V shed 0 bases and J shed 4 bases, with 18 bases lying between them. The CDR3 DNA follows: TGCGCCAGCAGCCAAGACAGAGCTCGGAATGGTGGCACTGAAGCTTTCTTT. Amino acids: CASSQDRARNGGTEAFF.

The V call is TRBV6-5, the J call TRBJ1-2; 7 bases are shared with TRBD1. With V trimmed by 0 bases and J by 4 bases, 2 bases remained unmatched. The CDR3 is 14 residues long. Germline loops: CDR1 MNHEY, CDR2 SVGAGI. The CDR3 is CASSYSDRVYGYTF. The CDR3, as DNA: TGTGCCAGCAGTTACTCTGACAGGGTCTATGGCTACACCTTC.

This clone was found a few times. The chain combines TRBV21-1 with TRBJ1-2; the listed D gene, TRBD1, was not tested against the DNA. TRBV21-1 is a pseudogene. The CDR3 contains 18 residues. CDR3 protein: CASSTHGQERGTNYGYTF. CDR3 bases: TGTGCCAGCAGCACTCACGGACAGGAAAGAGGGACTAACTATGGCTACACCTTC.